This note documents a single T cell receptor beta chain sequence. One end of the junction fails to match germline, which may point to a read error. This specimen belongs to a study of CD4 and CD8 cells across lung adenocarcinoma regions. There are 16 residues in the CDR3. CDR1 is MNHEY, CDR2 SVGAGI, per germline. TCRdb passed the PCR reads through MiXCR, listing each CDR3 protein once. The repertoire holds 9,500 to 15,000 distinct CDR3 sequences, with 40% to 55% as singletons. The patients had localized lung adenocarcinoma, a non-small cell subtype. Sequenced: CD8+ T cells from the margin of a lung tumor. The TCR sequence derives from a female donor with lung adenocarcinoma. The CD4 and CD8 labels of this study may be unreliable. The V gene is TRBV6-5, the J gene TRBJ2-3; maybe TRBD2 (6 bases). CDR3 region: CACSDSGSGATDTQYF. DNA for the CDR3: TGTGCGTGCAGTGACTCGGGTAGCGGAGCCACAGATACGCAGTACTTT.